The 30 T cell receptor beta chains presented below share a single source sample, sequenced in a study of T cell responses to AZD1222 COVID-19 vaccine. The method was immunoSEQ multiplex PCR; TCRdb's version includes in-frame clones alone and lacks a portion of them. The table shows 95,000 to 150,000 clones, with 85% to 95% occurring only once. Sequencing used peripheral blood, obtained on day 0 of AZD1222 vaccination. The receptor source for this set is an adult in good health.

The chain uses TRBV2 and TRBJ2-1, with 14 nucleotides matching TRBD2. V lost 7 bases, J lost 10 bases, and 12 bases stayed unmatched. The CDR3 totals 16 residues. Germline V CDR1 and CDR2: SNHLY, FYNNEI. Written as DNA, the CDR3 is TGTGCCAGCACCATCGGGACTAGCGGGGGCCCGGGGGAGCAGTTCTTC. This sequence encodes CASTIGTSGGPGEQFF.

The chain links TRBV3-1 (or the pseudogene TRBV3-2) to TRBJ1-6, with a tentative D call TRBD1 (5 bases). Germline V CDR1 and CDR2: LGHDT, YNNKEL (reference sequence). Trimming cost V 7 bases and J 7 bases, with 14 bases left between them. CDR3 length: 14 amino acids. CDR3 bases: TGTGCCAGCAACCTGGACATTCCGAATTCACCCCTCCACTTT. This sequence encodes CASNLDIPNSPLHF.

The CDR3 loop reads CATSRGQVPNTEAFF. CDR3 nucleotide sequence: TGTGCCACCAGCCGGGGACAGGTACCGAACACTGAAGCTTTCTTT. The chain joins TRBV19 to TRBJ1-1, with TRBD1 matching 8 bases. Germline loops: CDR1 LNHDA, CDR2 SQIVND (reference sequence). The V segment lost 10 bases and the J segment 1 base; nucleotides outside the gene matches: 11. This CDR3 region has 15 residues.

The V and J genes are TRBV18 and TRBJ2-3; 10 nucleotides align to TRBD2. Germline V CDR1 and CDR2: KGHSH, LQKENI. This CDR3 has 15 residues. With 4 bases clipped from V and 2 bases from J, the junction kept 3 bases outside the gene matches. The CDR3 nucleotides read TGTGCCAGCTCACGGAGCGGGGGGGTCACAGATACGCAGTATTTT. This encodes CASSRSGGVTDTQYF.

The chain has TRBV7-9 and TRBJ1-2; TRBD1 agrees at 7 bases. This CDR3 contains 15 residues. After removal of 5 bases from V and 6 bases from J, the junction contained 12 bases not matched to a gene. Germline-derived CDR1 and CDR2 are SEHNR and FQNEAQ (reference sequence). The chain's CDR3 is CASSQADRDFNGYTF. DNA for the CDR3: TGTGCCAGCAGCCAAGCCGACAGGGATTTCAATGGCTACACCTTC.

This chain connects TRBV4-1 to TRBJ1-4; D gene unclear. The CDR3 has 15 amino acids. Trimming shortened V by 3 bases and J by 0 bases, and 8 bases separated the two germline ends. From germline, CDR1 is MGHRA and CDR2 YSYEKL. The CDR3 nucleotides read TGCGCCAGCAGCCAGCAGGTTTCAACTAATGAAAAACTGTTTTTT. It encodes CASSQQVSTNEKLFF.

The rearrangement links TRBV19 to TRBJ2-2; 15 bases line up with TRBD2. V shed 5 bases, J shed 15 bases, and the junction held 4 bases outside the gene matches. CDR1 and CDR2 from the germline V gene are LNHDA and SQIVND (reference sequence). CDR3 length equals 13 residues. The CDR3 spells CASSGLAGGALFF. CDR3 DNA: TGTGCCAGTAGTGGACTAGCGGGGGGGGCATTGTTTTTT.

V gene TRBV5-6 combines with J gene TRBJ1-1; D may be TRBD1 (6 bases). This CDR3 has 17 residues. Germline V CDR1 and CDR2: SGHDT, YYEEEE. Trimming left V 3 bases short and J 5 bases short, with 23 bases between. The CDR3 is CASSSWSGGLSGTEAFF. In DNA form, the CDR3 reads TGTGCCAGCAGCTCTTGGTCTGGGGGGCTAAGTGGTACTGAAGCTTTCTTT.

The CDR3: CASGGVLETQYF. For the CDR3, the DNA is TGTGCTAGTGGAGGTGTACTAGAGACCCAGTACTTC. The chain couples TRBV12-5 to TRBJ2-5; D remains unclear. Germline V lookup: CDR1 LGHNT, CDR2 FRNRAP. The germline V and J ends were trimmed by 6 bases and 4 bases, with 9 bases remaining between them. This CDR3 has 12 residues.

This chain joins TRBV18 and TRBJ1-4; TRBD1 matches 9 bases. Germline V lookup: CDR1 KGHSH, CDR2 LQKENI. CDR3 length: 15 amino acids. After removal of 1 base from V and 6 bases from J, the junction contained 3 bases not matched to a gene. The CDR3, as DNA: TGTGCCAGCTCACCACAACAGGGGGCGGATGAAAAACTGTTTTTT. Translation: CASSPQQGADEKLFF.

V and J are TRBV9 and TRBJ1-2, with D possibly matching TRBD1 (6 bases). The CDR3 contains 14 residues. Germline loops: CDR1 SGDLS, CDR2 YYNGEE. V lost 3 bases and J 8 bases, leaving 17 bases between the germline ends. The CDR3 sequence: CASSGREGVEGYTF. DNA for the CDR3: TGTGCCAGCAGCGGCAGGGAGGGGGTTGAGGGCTACACCTTC.

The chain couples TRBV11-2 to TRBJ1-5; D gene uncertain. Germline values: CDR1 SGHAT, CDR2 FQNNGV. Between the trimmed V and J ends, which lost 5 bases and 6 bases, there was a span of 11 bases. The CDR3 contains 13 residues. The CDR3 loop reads CASSPFAAQPQHF. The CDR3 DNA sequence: TGTGCCAGCAGCCCGTTCGCGGCTCAGCCCCAGCATTTT.

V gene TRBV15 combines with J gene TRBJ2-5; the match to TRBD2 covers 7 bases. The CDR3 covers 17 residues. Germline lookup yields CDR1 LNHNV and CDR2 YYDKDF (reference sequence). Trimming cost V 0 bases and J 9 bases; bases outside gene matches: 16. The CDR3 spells CATSRDLSAGTNRAQYF. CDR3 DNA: TGTGCCACCAGCAGAGATCTTTCAGCGGGGACTAATCGGGCCCAGTACTTC.

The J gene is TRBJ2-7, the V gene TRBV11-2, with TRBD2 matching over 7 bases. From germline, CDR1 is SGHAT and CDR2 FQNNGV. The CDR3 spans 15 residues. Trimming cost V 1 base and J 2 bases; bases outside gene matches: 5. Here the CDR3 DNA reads TGTGCCAGCAGCTTAGGCGGCGGGGGAACCTACGAGCAGTACTTC. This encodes CASSLGGGGTYEQYF.

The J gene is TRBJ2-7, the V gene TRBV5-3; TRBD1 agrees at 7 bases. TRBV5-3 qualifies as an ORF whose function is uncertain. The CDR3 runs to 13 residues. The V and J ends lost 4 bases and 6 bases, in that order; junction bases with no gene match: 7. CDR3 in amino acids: CARSPGTDSEQYV. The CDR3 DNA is TGTGCCAGAAGCCCCGGGACAGATTCCGAGCAGTACGTC.

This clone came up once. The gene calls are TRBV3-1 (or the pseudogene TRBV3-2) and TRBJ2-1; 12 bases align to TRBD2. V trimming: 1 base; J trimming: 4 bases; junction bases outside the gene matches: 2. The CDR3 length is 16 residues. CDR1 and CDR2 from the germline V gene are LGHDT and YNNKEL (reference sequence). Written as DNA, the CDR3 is TGTGCCAGCAGCCAAGCTAGCGGGGGGGCATACAATGAGCAGTTCTTC. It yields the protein CASSQASGGAYNEQFF.

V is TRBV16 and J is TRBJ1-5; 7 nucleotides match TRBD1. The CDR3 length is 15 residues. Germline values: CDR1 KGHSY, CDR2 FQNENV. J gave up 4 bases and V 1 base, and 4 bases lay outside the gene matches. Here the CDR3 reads CASSQFRDSNQPQHF. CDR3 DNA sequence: TGTGCCAGCAGCCAATTCCGGGACAGTAATCAGCCCCAGCATTTT.

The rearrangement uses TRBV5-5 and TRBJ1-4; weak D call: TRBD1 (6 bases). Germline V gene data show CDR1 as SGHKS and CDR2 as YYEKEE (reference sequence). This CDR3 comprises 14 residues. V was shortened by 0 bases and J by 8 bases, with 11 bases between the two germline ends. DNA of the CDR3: TGTGCCAGCAGCTTGGTTCCAGGGGAGGAAAAACTGTTTTTT. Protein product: CASSLVPGEEKLFF.

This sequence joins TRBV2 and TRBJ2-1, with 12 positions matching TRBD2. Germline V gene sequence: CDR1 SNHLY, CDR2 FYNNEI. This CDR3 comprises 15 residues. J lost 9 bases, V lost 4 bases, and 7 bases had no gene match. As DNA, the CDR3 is TGTGCCAGCAGTGGATTGAGACTAGCGGGAGTTGAGCAGTTCTTC. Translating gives CASSGLRLAGVEQFF. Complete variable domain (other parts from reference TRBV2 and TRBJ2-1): EPEVTQTPSHQVTQMGQEVILRCVPISNHLYFYWYRQILGQKVEFLVSFYNNEISEKSEIFDDQFSVERPDGSNFTLKIRSTKLEDSAMYFCASSGLRLAGVEQFFGPGTRLTVL.

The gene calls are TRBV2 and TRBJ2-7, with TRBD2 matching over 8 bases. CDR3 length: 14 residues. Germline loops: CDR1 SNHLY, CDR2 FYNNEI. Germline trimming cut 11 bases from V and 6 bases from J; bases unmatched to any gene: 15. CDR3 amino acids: CAGSFSGGPLEQYV. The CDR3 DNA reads TGTGCCGGGAGCTTCTCGGGAGGGCCTCTCGAGCAGTACGTC.

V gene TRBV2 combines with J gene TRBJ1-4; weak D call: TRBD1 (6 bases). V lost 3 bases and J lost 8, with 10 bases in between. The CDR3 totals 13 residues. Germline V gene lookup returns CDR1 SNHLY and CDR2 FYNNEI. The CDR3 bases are TGTGCCAGCAGTGATGGGGGGCTCGAAAAACTGTTTTTT. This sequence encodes CASSDGGLEKLFF.

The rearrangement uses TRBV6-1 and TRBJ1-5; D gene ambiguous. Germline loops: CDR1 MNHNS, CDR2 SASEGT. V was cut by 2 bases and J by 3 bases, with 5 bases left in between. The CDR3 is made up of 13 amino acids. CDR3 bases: TGTGCCAGCAGTGAAAGAATCAATCAGCCCCAGCATTTT. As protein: CASSERINQPQHF.

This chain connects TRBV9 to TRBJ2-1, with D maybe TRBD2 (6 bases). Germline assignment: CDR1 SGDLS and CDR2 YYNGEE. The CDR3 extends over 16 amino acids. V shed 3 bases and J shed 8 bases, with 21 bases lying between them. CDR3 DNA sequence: TGTGCCAGCAGCGAGACCCCGCGACTAGTTTTCCATGAGCAGTTCTTC. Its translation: CASSETPRLVFHEQFF.

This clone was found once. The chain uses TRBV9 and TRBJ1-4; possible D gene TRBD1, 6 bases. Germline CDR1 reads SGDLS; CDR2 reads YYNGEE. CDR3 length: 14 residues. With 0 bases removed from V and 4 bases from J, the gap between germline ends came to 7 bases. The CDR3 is CASSVGQDNEKLFF. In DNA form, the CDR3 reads TGTGCCAGCAGCGTAGGACAGGATAATGAAAAACTGTTTTTT.

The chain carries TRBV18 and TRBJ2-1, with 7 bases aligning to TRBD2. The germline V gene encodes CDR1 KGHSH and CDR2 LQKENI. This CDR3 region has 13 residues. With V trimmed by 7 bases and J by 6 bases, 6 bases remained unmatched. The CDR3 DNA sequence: TGTGCCAGCTACTCGACTAGCCCCAATGAGCAGTTCTTC. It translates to CASYSTSPNEQFF.

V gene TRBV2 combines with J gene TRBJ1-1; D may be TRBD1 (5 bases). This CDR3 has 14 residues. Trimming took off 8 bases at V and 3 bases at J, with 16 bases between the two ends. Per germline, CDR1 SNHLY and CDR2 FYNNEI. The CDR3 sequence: CASRRGSEYTEAFF. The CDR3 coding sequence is TGTGCCAGCCGGCGGGGCAGCGAATACACTGAAGCTTTCTTT. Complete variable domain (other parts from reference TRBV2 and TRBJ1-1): EPEVTQTPSHQVTQMGQEVILRCVPISNHLYFYWYRQILGQKVEFLVSFYNNEISEKSEIFDDQFSVERPDGSNFTLKIRSTKLEDSAMYFCASRRGSEYTEAFFGQGTRLTVV.

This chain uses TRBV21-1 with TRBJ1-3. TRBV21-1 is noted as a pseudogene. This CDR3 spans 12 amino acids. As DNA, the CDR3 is TGTGCCAGCAGCAAAGAAAGAAACACCATATATTTT. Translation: CASSKERNTIYF.

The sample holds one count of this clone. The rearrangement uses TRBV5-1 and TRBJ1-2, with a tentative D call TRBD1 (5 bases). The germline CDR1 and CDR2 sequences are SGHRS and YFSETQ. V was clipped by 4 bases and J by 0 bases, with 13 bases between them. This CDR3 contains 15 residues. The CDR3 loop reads CASSLRLGPNYGYTF. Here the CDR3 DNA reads TGCGCCAGCAGCCTCCGCCTGGGGCCTAACTATGGCTACACCTTC. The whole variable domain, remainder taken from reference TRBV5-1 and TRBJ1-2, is KAGVTQTPRYLIKTRGQQVTLSCSPISGHRSVSWYQQTPGQGLQFLFEYFSETQRNKGNFPGRFSGRQFSNSRSEMNVSTLELGDSALYLCASSLRLGPNYGYTFGSGTRLTVV.

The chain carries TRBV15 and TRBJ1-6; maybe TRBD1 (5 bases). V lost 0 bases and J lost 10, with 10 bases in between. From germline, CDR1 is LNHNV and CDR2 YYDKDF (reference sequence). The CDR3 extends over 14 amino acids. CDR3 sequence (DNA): TGTGCCACCAGCAGAGAACAGGTCGGCTCACCCCTCCACTTT. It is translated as CATSREQVGSPLHF.

CDR3 sequence: CASSRSPNTEAFF. Written as DNA, the CDR3 is TGTGCCAGTAGTAGGAGCCCGAACACTGAAGCTTTCTTT. The chain couples TRBV19 to TRBJ1-1; no definite D call. The germline V gene encodes CDR1 LNHDA and CDR2 SQIVND (reference sequence). The CDR3 runs to 13 residues. The V end was cut by 4 bases, the J end by 1 base, with 7 bases between.